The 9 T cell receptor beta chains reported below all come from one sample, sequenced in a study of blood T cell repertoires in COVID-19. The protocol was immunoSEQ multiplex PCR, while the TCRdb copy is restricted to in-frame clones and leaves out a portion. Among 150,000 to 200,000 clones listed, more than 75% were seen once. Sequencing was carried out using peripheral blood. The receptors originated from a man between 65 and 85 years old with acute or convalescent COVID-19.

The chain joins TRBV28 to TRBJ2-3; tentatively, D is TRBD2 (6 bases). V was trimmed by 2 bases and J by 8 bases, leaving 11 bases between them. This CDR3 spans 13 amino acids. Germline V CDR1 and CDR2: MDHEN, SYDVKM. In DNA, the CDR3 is TGTGCCAGCAGTTTAGGGGGGTCCGGTACGCAGTATTTT. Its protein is CASSLGGSGTQYF.

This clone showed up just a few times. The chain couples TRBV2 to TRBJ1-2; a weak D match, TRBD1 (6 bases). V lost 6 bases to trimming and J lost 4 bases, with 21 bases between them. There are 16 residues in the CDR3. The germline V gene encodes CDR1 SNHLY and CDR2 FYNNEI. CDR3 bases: TGTGCCAGCAGGCTAGGGATTGGGGGCTTTGGCTATGGCTACACCTTC. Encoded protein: CASRLGIGGFGYGYTF.

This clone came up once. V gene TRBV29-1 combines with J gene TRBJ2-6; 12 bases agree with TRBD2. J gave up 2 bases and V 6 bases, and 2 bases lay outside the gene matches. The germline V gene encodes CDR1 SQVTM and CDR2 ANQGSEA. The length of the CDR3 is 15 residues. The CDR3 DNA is TGCAGCGTGGCTAGCGGGAGGGCTGGGGCCAACGTCCTGACTTTC. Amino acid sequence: CSVASGRAGANVLTF.

In nucleotides, the CDR3 is TGTGCCAGCAGTTCCCAGGGTCTTTTGAACCCCAACTATGGCTACACCTTC. Protein sequence: CASSSQGLLNPNYGYTF. The gene calls are TRBV5-6 and TRBJ1-2; D possibly corresponds to TRBD1 (5 bases). CDR3 length equals 17 residues. V was shortened by 5 bases and J by 2 bases, with 22 bases between the two germline ends. The germline CDR1 and CDR2 sequences are SGHDT and YYEEEE.

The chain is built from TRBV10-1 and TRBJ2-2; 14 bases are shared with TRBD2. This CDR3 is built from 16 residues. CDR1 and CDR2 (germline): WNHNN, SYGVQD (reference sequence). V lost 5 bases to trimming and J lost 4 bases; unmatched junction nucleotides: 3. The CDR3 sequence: CASSTGTSGGTGELFF. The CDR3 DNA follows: TGCGCCAGCAGTACCGGGACTAGCGGGGGCACCGGGGAGCTGTTTTTT.

This CDR3 is CAIRSSSGGYNEQFF. The CDR3 DNA is TGTGCCATCAGGAGCTCTAGCGGGGGTTACAATGAGCAGTTCTTC. The chain links TRBV10-3 to TRBJ2-1; 10 bases agree with TRBD2. V gave up 6 bases and J gave up 4 bases; unmatched junction bases: 6. In germline, CDR1 is ENHRY, CDR2 SYGVKD. This CDR3 has 15 amino acids.

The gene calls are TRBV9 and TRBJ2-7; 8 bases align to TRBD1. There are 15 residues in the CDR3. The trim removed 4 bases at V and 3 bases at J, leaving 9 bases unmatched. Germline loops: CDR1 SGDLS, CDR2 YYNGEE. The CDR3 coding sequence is TGTGCCAGCAGCCTAAGGACAGGGCGAAACTACGAGCAGTACTTC. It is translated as CASSLRTGRNYEQYF.

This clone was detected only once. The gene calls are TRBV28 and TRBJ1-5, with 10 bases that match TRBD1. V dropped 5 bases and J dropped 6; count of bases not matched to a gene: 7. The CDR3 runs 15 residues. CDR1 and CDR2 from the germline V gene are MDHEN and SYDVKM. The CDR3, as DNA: TGTGCCAGCAGTGCCGGGACAGGGGACTCTCAGCCCCAGCATTTT. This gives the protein CASSAGTGDSQPQHF.

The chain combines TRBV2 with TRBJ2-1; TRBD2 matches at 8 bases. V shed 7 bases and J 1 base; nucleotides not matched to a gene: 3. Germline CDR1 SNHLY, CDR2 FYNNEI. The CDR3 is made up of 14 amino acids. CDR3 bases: TGTGCCAGCATGAGCGGGAGATCCTACAATGAGCAGTTCTTC. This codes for CASMSGRSYNEQFF.